Listed here is a single T cell receptor (beta chain). The data stem from a study of CD8 T cells in ankylosing spondylitis. The authors made TCR beta libraries by quantitative 5'-RACE with molecular barcodes. TCRdb fed the 5' RACE reads into MiXCR, producing one record per CDR3 protein. The sample has 200,000 or so distinct CDR3 sequences, over 10% seen once; the top ten hold 9.5% to 11%. The V end lost 6 bases, the J end lost 4 bases, and 16 bases lay between the germline ends. Germline V gene lookup returns CDR1 MNHEY and CDR2 SVGAGI. This CDR3 is built from 15 residues. The sample taken for sequencing was blood, either unsorted or a sorted T cell fraction (not recorded which). The TCR originated in a female donor with ankylosing spondylitis or in good health (not recorded which). The chain links TRBV6-5 to TRBJ2-1; tentative D call: TRBD2 (6 bases). The CDR3 region has the DNA TGTGCCAGCAGGGTTTCAGGAGGGGTGTACAATGAGCAGTTCTTC. Its translation: CASRVSGGVYNEQFF.